This TCR beta chain came from a study of patients and donors after allogeneic stem cell transplantation. TCRdb analysed the RT-PCR reads with MiXCR anew, one entry per CDR3 protein. The data show about a million distinct CDR3 sequences, with 18% seen just once and roughly 6% held by the top ten. The specimen sequenced was blood, either unsorted or a sorted T cell fraction (not recorded which). The source is a human donor who was either an allogeneic HSCT recipient or a stem cell or donor lymphocyte infusion donor (not recorded which). It is not recorded whose cells these are; they may come from a transplant donor.

In DNA, the CDR3 is TGTGCCACCACCTCGGCTTATGAAGCTTTCTTT. Translating gives CATTSAYEAFF. This sequence joins TRBV28 and TRBJ1-1; D is unclear. The CDR3 is made up of 11 amino acids. In germline, CDR1 is MDHEN, CDR2 SYDVKM. With 10 bases removed from V and 7 bases from J, the gap between germline ends came to 13 bases.